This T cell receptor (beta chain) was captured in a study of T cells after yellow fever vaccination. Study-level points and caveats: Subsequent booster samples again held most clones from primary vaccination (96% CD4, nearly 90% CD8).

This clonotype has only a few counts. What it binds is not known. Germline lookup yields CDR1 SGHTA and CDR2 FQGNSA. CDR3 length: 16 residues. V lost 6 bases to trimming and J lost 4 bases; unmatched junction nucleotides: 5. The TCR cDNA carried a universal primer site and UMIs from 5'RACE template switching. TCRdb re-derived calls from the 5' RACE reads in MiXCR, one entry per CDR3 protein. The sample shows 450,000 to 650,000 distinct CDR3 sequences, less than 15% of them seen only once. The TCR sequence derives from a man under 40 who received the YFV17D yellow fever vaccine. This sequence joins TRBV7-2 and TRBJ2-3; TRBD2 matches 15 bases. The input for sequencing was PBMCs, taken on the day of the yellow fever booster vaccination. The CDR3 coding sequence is TGTGCCAGCAGTCATAGGACTAGCGGGAGGGCAGATACGCAGTATTTT. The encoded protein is CASSHRTSGRADTQYF.